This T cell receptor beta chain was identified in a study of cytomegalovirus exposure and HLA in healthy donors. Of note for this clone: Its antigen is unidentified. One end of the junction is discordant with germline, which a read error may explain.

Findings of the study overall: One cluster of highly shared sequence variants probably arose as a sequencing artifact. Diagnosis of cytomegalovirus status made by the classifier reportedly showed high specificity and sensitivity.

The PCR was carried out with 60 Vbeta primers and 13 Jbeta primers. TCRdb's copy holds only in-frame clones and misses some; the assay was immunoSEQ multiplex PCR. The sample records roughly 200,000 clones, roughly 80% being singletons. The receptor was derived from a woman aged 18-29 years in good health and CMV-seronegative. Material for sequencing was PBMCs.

Here the CDR3 DNA reads TGTTCCAGCAGCGGACGACAGGGAGCGAACACTGAAGCTTTCTTT. It encodes CSSSGRQGANTEAFF. The chain has TRBV7-9 and TRBJ1-1, with 7 bases fitting TRBD1. Germline lookup yields CDR1 SEHNR and CDR2 FQNEAQ (reference sequence). This CDR3 spans 15 amino acids.